The clone carrying this T cell receptor (beta chain) was observed many times. Its antigen is currently unknown. The sample is drawn from a study of T cell repertoires in cytomegalovirus infection. General observations from the study: The ex vivo response was dominated by HLA-C-restricted CMV-specific TCR beta clonotypes. Cumulative frequency (of public TCR beta family members) identified carriers of CMV plus the relevant HLA.

TCRdb independently ran MiXCR on the reads; one entry per CDR3 protein. The repertoire consists of about 600,000 distinct CDR3 sequences, with more than 20% occurring once and the leading ten covering 7% to 9%. The sample was CD8+ T cells from PBMCs. This TCR came from a human donor in good health (CMV status not recorded). Some clones in this sample may be carry-over from other donors' samples.

CDR3 in DNA: TGTGCCAGCAGTCAGGCGTTTTCCGGATTCGAGCAGTACGTC. This encodes CASSQAFSGFEQYV. The chain combines TRBV7-2 with TRBJ2-7; D ambiguous. The germline CDR1 and CDR2 sequences are SGHTA and FQGNSA. Trimming took off 6 bases at V and 6 bases at J, with 18 bases between the two ends. This CDR3 region has 14 residues.